This TCR beta chain is from a study of shared clonotypes between healthy human individuals. Findings of the study overall: Compared with clonotypes that all four donors shared, non-shared clonotypes had lower generation probabilities. It was observed that approximately 5% of naive CD4 clonotypes were shared across a handful of donors. Estimated richness was generally greater in naive than memory subsets.

Naive CD8 cells comprised CD45RO-negative, CCR7-positively selected cells, excluding terminally differentiated effector memory CD45RA+ cells. Points on this clone: The antigen remains unidentified.

The germline V gene encodes CDR1 MDHEN and CDR2 SYDVKM. The CDR3 is made up of 11 amino acids. With 7 bases removed from V and 10 bases from J, the gap between germline ends came to 11 bases. Repertoires were generated with immunoSEQ multiplex PCR, while TCRdb's copy carries only in-frame clones and drops some. The table lists around 600,000 clones, around 96% of them singletons, with about 0.11% in the top ten. This chain links TRBV28 with TRBJ2-1; possible D gene TRBD2, 5 bases. The source of this sequence is a woman aged 30 to 39 in good health. The sequenced material came from naive CD8+ T cells sorted from blood. The CDR3 region is CASIGLGEQFF. The CDR3 bases are TGTGCCAGCATAGGACTGGGCGAGCAGTTCTTC.